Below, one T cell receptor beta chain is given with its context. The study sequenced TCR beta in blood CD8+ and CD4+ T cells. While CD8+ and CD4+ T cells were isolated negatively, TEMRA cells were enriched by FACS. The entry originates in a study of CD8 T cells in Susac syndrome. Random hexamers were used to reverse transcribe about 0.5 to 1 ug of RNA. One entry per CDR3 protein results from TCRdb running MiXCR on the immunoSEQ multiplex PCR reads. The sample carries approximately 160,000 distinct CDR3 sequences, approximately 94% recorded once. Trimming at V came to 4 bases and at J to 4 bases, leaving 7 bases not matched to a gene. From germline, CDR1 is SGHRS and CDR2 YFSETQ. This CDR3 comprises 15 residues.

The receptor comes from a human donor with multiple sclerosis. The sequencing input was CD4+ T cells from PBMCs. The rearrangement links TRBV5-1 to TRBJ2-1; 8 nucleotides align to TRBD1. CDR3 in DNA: TGCGCCAGCAGCCAGGGGGCTAGCAGATACAATGAGCAGTTCTTC. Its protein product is CASSQGASRYNEQFF.